This T cell receptor (beta chain) appears in the sequencing data of a study of T cells in Graves' hyperthyroidism and ophthalmopathy. Study overall: Peripheral blood was collected at initial diagnosis, before any treatment. General observations from the study: Blood also carried most thyroid clonotypes expanded above 0.001.

Regions amplified from RNA transcripts were the TCR beta CDR3 regions. First-round RT-PCR with HTBI primers amplified the TCR CDR3 region. A single record per CDR3 protein comes from TCRdb applying MiXCR to the multiplex PCR reads. The data show about 640,000 distinct CDR3 sequences, roughly 20% seen once. Comment on this clonotype: The target antigen is unknown.

Looked up from germline, CDR1 is MNHEY and CDR2 is SVGAGI. CDR3 length: 13 residues. Trimming took off 6 bases at V and 8 bases at J, with 16 bases between the two ends. Orbital computed tomography, thyroid ultrasound, serum thyroxine and TRAb, and clinical symptoms together informed the diagnoses. What was sequenced was blood. J is TRBJ1-2 and V is TRBV6-5; maybe TRBD1 (5 bases). This receptor was identified in a man aged 25 to 40 with Graves' ophthalmopathy. CDR3 DNA sequence: TGTGCCAGCAGGACGCCGGGGGATCGGGGCTACACCTTC. Its protein is CASRTPGDRGYTF.